Listed here is a single TCR beta chain. Primers included in the PCR were 60 Vbeta and 13 Jbeta primers. Sequencing was performed with immunoSEQ multiplex PCR; in TCRdb, only in-frame clones are kept and a portion is missing. Of approximately 140,000 clones listed, over 60% were seen once; the top ten hold about 1.7%. The record originates from a study of cytomegalovirus exposure and HLA in healthy donors. CDR1 is MNHEY, CDR2 SVGAGI, per germline. Trimming cost V 2 bases and J 9 bases; bases outside gene matches: 5. The CDR3 covers 15 residues. This chain uses TRBV6-5 with TRBJ2-1, with TRBD2 matching 12 bases. The sequence derives from a female donor in good health and CMV-seronegative. The sample comprised PBMCs. In DNA form, the CDR3 reads TGTGCCAGCAGTTACCTAGCGGGGGGGCGGGGTGAGCAGTTCTTC. As protein: CASSYLAGGRGEQFF.